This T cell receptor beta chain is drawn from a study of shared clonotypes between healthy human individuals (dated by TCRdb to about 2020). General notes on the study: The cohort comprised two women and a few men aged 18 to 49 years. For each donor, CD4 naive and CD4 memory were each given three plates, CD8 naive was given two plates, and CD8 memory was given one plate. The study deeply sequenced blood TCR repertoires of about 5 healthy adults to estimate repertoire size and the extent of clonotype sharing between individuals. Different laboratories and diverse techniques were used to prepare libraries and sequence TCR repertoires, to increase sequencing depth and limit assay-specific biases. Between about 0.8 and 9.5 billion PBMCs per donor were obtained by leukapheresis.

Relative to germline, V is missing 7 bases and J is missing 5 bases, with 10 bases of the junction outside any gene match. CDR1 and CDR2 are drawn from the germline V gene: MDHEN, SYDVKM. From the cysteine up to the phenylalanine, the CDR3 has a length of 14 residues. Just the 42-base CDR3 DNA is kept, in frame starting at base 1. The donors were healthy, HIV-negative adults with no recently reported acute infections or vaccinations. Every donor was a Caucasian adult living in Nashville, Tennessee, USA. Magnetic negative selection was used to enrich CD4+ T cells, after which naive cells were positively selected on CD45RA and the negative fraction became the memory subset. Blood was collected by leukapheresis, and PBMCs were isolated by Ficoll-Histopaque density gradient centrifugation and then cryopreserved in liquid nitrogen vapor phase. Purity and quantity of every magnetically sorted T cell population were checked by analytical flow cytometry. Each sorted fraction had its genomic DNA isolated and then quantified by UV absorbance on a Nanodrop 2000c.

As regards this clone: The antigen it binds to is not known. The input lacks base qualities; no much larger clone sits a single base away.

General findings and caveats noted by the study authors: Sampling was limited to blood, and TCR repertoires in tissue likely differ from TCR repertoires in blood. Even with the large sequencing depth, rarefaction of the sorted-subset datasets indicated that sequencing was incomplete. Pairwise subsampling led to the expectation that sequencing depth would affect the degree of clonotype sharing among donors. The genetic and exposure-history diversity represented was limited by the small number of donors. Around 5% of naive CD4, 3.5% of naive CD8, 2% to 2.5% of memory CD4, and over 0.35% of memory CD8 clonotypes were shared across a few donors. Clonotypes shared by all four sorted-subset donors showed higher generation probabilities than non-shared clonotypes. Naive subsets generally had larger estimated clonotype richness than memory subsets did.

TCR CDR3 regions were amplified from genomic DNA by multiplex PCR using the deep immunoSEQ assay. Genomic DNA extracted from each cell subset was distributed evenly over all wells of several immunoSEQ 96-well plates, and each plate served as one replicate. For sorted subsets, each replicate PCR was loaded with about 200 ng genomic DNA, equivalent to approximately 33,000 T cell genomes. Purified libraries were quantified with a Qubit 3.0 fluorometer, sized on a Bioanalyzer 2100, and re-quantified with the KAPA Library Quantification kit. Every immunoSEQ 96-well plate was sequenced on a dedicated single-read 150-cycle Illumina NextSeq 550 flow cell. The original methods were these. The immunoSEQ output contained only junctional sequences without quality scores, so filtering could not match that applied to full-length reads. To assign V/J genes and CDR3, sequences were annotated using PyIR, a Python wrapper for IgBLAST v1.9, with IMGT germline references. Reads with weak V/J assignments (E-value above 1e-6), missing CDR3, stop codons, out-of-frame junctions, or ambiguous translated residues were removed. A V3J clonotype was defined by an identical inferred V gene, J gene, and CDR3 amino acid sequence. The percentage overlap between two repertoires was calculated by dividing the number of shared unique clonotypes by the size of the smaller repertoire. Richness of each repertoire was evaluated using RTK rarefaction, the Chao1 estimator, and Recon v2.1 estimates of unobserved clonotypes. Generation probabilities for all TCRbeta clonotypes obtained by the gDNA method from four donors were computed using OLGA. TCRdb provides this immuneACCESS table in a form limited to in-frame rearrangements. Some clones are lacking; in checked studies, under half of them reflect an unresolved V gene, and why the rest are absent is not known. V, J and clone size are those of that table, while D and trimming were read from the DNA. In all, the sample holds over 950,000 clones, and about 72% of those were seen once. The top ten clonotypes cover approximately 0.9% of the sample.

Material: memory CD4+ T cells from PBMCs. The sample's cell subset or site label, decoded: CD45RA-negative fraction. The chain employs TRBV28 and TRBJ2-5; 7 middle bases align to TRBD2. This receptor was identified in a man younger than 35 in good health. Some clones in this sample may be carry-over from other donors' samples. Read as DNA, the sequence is TGTGCCAGCACCAAGGGAGGGGCGGTGGAGACCCAGTACTTC. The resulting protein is CASTKGGAVETQYF.